A single sample is the source of the 27 T cell receptor beta chains below, sequenced in a study of blood T cell repertoires in COVID-19. Sequenced by immunoSEQ multiplex PCR; TCRdb stores in-frame clones only, minus some. Of about 350,000 clones listed, roughly 84% are singletons. Sequencing used PBMCs or T cells enriched from blood (not recorded which). Receptors originate from a woman aged 30 to 39 who had recovered from COVID-19.

This clone was counted a single time. J is TRBJ2-2 and V is TRBV7-6; possibly TRBD1 for D (5 bases). Per germline, CDR1 SGHVS and CDR2 FNYEAQ. The ends were cut back, 5 bases at V and 8 bases at J, with 9 bases in the middle. This CDR3 contains 12 residues. The CDR3 DNA is TGTGCCAGCAGCACGAGGACAGGGGAGCTGTTTTTT. Translating gives CASSTRTGELFF.

The chain recombines TRBV7-8 with TRBJ2-1; D is ambiguous. Germline-derived CDR1 and CDR2 are SGHVS and FQNEAQ. The CDR3 totals 13 residues. V lost 10 bases and J 4 bases, leaving 14 bases between the germline ends. The CDR3 DNA sequence: TGTGCCACAACCGGCCCTAGGTACAATGAGCAGTTCTTC. Residues: CATTGPRYNEQFF.

The chain recombines TRBV19 with TRBJ2-1; maybe TRBD2 (6 bases). Trimming took 3 bases from V and 4 from J, leaving 13 bases between them. CDR1 is LNHDA and CDR2 is SQIVND in the germline V gene (reference sequence). The CDR3 loop spans 15 amino acids. CDR3 bases: TGTGCCAGTAGTATTTCGGCGGGGTATTACAATGAGCAGTTCTTC. It yields the protein CASSISAGYYNEQFF.

The rearrangement joins TRBV9 to TRBJ1-3; TRBD1 agrees at 9 bases. CDR3 length: 16 amino acids. V was clipped by 1 base and J by 2 bases; unmatched bases: 4. CDR1 SGDLS and CDR2 YYNGEE come from the germline V gene. CDR3 DNA: TGTGCCAGCAGCGTATGGGACAGGGCGGCTGGAAACACCATATATTTT. The encoded protein is CASSVWDRAAGNTIYF.

The chain carries TRBV11-2 and TRBJ1-5, with a weak D call TRBD1 (6 bases). V gave up 0 bases and J gave up 7 bases, with 7 bases separating them. This CDR3 has 13 residues. In germline, CDR1 is SGHAT, CDR2 FQNNGV. The CDR3 spells CASSLEQGQPQHF. In DNA, the CDR3 is TGTGCCAGCAGCTTAGAACAGGGCCAGCCCCAGCATTTT.

This clone was observed once. The CDR3 DNA reads TGTGCCAGTAGTATCAGGACAGGAGAACCGAACTATGGCTACACCTTC. It is translated as CASSIRTGEPNYGYTF. The chain couples TRBV19 to TRBJ1-2; 7 nucleotides agree with TRBD1. Germline V gene sequence: CDR1 LNHDA, CDR2 SQIVND (reference sequence). J lost 2 bases, V lost 3 bases, and 9 bases had no gene match. The CDR3 spans 16 residues.

The chain combines TRBV18 with TRBJ1-1; a weak D match, TRBD1 (5 bases). CDR1 and CDR2 (germline): KGHSH, LQKENI. V lost 0 bases, J lost 4 bases, and 12 bases lay in between. This CDR3 comprises 15 residues. The CDR3 here is CASSPPGGFGTEAFF. The CDR3 DNA follows: TGTGCCAGCTCACCACCGGGGGGGTTCGGCACTGAAGCTTTCTTT.

This chain uses TRBV2 with TRBJ1-2, with 7 bases identical to TRBD1. V lost 3 bases and J lost 11; bases outside the gene matches: 12. The CDR3 spans 14 residues. Germline CDR1 SNHLY, CDR2 FYNNEI. The CDR3 sequence is CASSDRQGNFGYTF. The CDR3 region has the DNA TGTGCCAGCAGTGATAGACAGGGAAATTTCGGTTACACCTTC.

The V and J genes are TRBV7-9 and TRBJ1-2, with D maybe TRBD1 (6 bases). The CDR3 is made up of 13 amino acids. The germline CDR1 and CDR2 sequences are SEHNR and FQNEAQ (reference sequence). V shed 5 bases and J shed 4 bases, with 11 bases lying between them. CDR3 nucleotide sequence: TGTGCCAGCAGCGGGGACAACTTCTATGGCTACACCTTC. Translating gives CASSGDNFYGYTF.

This sequence joins TRBV12-3 or TRBV12-4 and TRBJ2-7, with D possibly matching TRBD2 (5 bases). This CDR3 is 13 amino acids long. V shed 5 bases and J shed 5 bases, with 13 bases lying between them. CDR3 in DNA: TGTGCCAGCAGTCCCAGAACTAGACACGAGCAGTACTTC. It encodes CASSPRTRHEQYF.

The V gene is TRBV7-8, the J gene TRBJ2-7, with 7 bases fitting TRBD1. The V gene end was trimmed by 5 bases and the J gene end by 2 bases; junction bases not matched to a gene: 15. CDR1 is SGHVS, CDR2 FQNEAQ, per germline. This CDR3 is built from 17 residues. CDR3 region: CASSLRGPGTAPYEQYF. The CDR3 DNA is TGTGCCAGCAGCCTAAGGGGCCCCGGGACAGCCCCCTACGAGCAGTACTTC.

This chain links TRBV4-1 with TRBJ2-2; 9 bases match TRBD1. Looked up from germline, CDR1 is MGHRA and CDR2 is YSYEKL. The V and J ends lost 4 bases and 3 bases, in that order; junction bases with no gene match: 6. The CDR3 loop spans 16 amino acids. The CDR3 nucleotides read TGCGCCAGCAGCCCCCACAGGGGGCGAGACACCGGGGAGCTGTTTTTT. This translates into CASSPHRGRDTGELFF.

This clone has a handful of counts. V gene TRBV3-1 (or the pseudogene TRBV3-2) combines with J gene TRBJ1-6; 8 positions match TRBD1. The J segment lost 9 bases and the V segment lost 7 bases, leaving 8 bases of the junction unmatched. The CDR3 spans 14 residues. Germline CDR1 LGHDT, CDR2 YNNKEL (reference sequence). The CDR3 DNA follows: TGTGCCAGCACCCCGGACAGGGCTAGTTCACCCCTCCACTTT. As protein: CASTPDRASSPLHF.

V is TRBV18 and J is TRBJ2-5; TRBD2 matches at 11 bases. CDR3 length: 15 residues. With V trimmed by 3 bases and J by 2 bases, 2 bases remained unmatched. Per the germline V gene, CDR1 is KGHSH and CDR2 is LQKENI. The CDR3 DNA reads as TGTGCCAGCTCACCGATAGCGGGGGGGCAAGAGACCCAGTACTTC. Amino acid sequence: CASSPIAGGQETQYF.

The chain joins TRBV27 to TRBJ1-3, with TRBD1 as a possible D gene (5 bases). V was shortened by 6 bases and J by 8 bases, with 8 bases between the two germline ends. The CDR3 runs 11 residues. CDR1 and CDR2 from the germline V gene are MNHEY and SMNVEV (reference sequence). This chain's CDR3 is CASRRGDTIYF. DNA of the CDR3: TGTGCCAGCAGGCGGGGGGACACCATATATTTT.

The chain combines TRBV28 with TRBJ1-1; D is perhaps TRBD1 (5 bases). CDR1 MDHEN and CDR2 SYDVKM come from the germline V gene. The CDR3 totals 14 residues. The germline V and J ends were trimmed by 5 bases and 4 bases, with 14 bases remaining between them. CDR3 coding DNA: TGTGCCAGCAGTCCCGCAGACAGTTCCACTGAAGCTTTCTTT. Encoded protein: CASSPADSSTEAFF.

The chain joins TRBV15 to TRBJ2-5, with D perhaps matching TRBD1 (6 bases). Trimming took 0 bases from V and 3 from J, leaving 8 bases between them. CDR3 length: 14 amino acids. Germline V gene lookup returns CDR1 LNHNV and CDR2 YYDKDF (reference sequence). The CDR3 here is CATSRDRTEETQYF. CDR3 in DNA: TGTGCCACCAGCAGAGACAGGACAGAAGAGACCCAGTACTTC.

The chain couples TRBV25-1 to TRBJ1-1, with 9 positions matching TRBD1. From germline, CDR1 is MGHDK and CDR2 SYGVNS. V lost 2 bases and J lost 5; bases outside the gene matches: 9. This CDR3 comprises 16 residues. The CDR3 sequence: CASSEAGTGPGTEAFF. CDR3 coding DNA: TGTGCCAGCAGTGAAGCGGGGACAGGGCCGGGGACTGAAGCTTTCTTT.

The chain has TRBV10-3 and TRBJ1-2; TRBD1 aligns across 8 bases. CDR1 and CDR2 (germline): ENHRY, SYGVKD. This CDR3 spans 16 amino acids. V trimming: 5 bases; J trimming: 8 bases; junction bases outside the gene matches: 16. The CDR3 DNA follows: TGTGCCATCAGTCCACGCCCAGCAGGGGGCGAGGGGGGCTACACCTTC. Amino acids: CAISPRPAGGEGGYTF.

The chain uses TRBV3-1 (or the pseudogene TRBV3-2) and TRBJ2-5, with 10 bases lining up with TRBD2. V was pared by 2 bases and J by 6 bases, with 6 bases of the junction left unmatched. Germline CDR1 reads LGHDT; CDR2 reads YNNKEL (reference sequence). The CDR3 has 15 amino acids. CDR3 nucleotide sequence: TGTGCCAGCAGCCAAAGCGGGGGGGCCGGAAAGACCCAGTACTTC. It specifies CASSQSGGAGKTQYF.

This clone appeared a single time. The rearrangement links TRBV5-1 to TRBJ1-1; the match to TRBD1 covers 9 bases. Germline V CDR1 and CDR2: SGHRS, YFSETQ. CDR3 length: 16 amino acids. J gave up 0 bases and V 4 bases, and 7 bases lay outside the gene matches. CDR3 sequence (DNA): TGCGCCAGCAGCCGCCGGACAGGGGACATGAACACTGAAGCTTTCTTT. It translates to CASSRRTGDMNTEAFF.

This clone was counted between two and nine times. V and J are TRBV5-1 and TRBJ1-5; D may be TRBD1 (5 bases). Germline V gives CDR1 SGHRS, CDR2 YFSETQ. The V gene lost 3 bases and the J gene lost 3 bases, with 13 bases spanning the gap. The CDR3 contains 15 residues. CDR3: CASSSGGDSNQPQHF. CDR3 nucleotide sequence: TGCGCCAGCAGCTCCGGCGGGGACTCCAATCAGCCCCAGCATTTT.

The rearrangement joins TRBV29-1 to TRBJ1-2; D is undetermined. The CDR3 covers 10 residues. The germline V and J ends were trimmed by 4 bases and 4 bases, with 4 bases remaining between them. The germline gives CDR1 SQVTM, CDR2 ANQGSEA. The CDR3 DNA reads TGCAGCGTTGCCCGCTATGGCTACACCTTC. This sequence encodes CSVARYGYTF.

The V and J genes are TRBV9 and TRBJ2-3; D gene ambiguous. CDR3 size: 13 residues. CDR1 and CDR2 from the germline V gene are SGDLS and YYNGEE. The ends were cut back, 4 bases at V and 1 base at J, with 7 bases in the middle. For the CDR3, the DNA is TGTGCCAGCAGCCCCCCTGGCACAGATACGCAGTATTTT. It specifies CASSPPGTDTQYF.

Only one count was recorded for this clone. The V gene is TRBV19, the J gene TRBJ1-2, with 8 nucleotides matching TRBD1. The junction had 8 bases not matched to a gene; V was cut back by 7 bases and J by 4 bases. In germline, CDR1 is LNHDA, CDR2 SQIVND (reference sequence). The CDR3 runs 14 residues. CDR3 amino acids: CASTTPGTGYGYTF. In nucleotides, the CDR3 is TGTGCCAGTACTACGCCTGGGACAGGCTATGGCTACACCTTC.

The chain couples TRBV27 to TRBJ2-5, with D possibly matching TRBD1 (7 bases). Per the germline V gene, CDR1 is MNHEY and CDR2 is SMNVEV (reference sequence). With 5 bases removed from V and 3 bases from J, the gap between germline ends came to 22 bases. The length of the CDR3 is 17 residues. The CDR3 loop is CASSPGGFTQGEETQYF. The CDR3 DNA sequence: TGTGCCAGCAGTCCCGGGGGTTTCACCCAGGGGGAAGAGACCCAGTACTTC.

The V call is TRBV19, the J call TRBJ2-7; D is unresolved. This CDR3 contains 15 residues. Trimming left V 1 base short and J 4 bases short, with 14 bases between. Germline CDR1 is LNHDA and CDR2 is SQIVND (reference sequence). This chain's CDR3 is CASSIASSNQYEQYF. CDR3 sequence (DNA): TGTGCCAGTAGTATAGCCTCGTCCAACCAGTACGAGCAGTACTTC. Looking up the rest from reference TRBV19 and TRBJ2-7 gives the full variable domain: DGGITQSPKYLFRKEGQNVTLSCEQNLNHDAMYWYRQDPGQGLRLIYYSQIVNDFQKGDIAEGYSVSREKKESFPLTVTSAQKNPTAFYLCASSIASSNQYEQYFGPGTRLTVT.